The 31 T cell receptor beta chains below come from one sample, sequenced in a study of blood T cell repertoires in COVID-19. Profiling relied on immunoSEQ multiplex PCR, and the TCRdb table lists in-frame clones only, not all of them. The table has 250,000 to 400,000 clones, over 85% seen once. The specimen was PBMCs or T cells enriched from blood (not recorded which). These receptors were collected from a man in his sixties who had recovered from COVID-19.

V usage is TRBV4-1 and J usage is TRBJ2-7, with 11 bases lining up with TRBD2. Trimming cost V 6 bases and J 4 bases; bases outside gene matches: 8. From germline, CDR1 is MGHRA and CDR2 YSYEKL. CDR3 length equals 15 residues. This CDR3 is CASRVLTSGIYEQYF. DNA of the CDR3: TGCGCCAGCAGGGTCTTGACTAGCGGGATATACGAGCAGTACTTC.

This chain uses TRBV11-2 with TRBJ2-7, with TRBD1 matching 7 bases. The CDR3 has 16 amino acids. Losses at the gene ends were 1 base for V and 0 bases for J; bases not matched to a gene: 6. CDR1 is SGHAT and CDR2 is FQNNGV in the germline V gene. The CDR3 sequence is CASSLARQGHSYEQYF. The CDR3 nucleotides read TGTGCCAGCAGCTTAGCTAGACAGGGACACTCCTACGAGCAGTACTTC.

The CDR3 loop is CASSASEPDTQYF. The CDR3 coding sequence is TGTGCCAGCAGCGCTAGCGAGCCAGATACGCAGTATTTT. This chain uses TRBV6-5 with TRBJ2-3, with D perhaps matching TRBD2 (6 bases). Trimming removed 6 bases from V and 4 bases from J, with 11 bases in between. The germline V gene has CDR1 MNHEY and CDR2 SVGAGI. The CDR3 runs 13 residues.

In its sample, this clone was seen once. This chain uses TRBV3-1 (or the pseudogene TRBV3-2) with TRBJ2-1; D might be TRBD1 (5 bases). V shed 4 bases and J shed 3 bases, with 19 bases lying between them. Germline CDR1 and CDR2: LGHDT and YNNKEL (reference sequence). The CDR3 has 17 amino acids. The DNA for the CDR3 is TGTGCCAGCAGCCTTTGGAAAGGGGCCCGAGACTACAATGAGCAGTTCTTC. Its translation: CASSLWKGARDYNEQFF.

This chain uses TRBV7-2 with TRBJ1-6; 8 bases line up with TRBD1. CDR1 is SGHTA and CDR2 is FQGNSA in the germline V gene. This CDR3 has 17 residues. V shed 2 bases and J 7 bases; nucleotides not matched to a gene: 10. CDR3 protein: CASSLYPLDRGNSPLHF. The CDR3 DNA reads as TGTGCCAGCAGCTTATACCCACTCGACAGGGGAAATTCACCCCTCCACTTT.

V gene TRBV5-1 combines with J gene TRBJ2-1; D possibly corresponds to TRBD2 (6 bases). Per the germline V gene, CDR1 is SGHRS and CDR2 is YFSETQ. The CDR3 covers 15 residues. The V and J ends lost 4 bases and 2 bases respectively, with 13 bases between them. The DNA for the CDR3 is TGCGCCAGCAGCGAAAATAGACTAGCCTACAATGAGCAGTTCTTC. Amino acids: CASSENRLAYNEQFF. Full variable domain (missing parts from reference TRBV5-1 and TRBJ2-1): KAGVTQTPRYLIKTRGQQVTLSCSPISGHRSVSWYQQTPGQGLQFLFEYFSETQRNKGNFPGRFSGRQFSNSRSEMNVSTLELGDSALYLCASSENRLAYNEQFFGPGTRLTVL.

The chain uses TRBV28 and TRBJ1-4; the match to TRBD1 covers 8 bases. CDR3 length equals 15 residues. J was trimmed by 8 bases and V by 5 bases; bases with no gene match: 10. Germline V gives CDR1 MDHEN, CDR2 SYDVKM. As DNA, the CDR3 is TGTGCCAGCAGTACACGGACAGGGAGGGGAGAAAAACTGTTTTTT. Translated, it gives CASSTRTGRGEKLFF.

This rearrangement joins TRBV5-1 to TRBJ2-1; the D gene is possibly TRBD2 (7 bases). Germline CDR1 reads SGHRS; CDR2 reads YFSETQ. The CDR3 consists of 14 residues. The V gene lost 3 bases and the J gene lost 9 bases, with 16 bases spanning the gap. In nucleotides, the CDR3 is TGCGCCAGCAGCTCCGGGGGGCAGGTGATTGAGCAGTTCTTC. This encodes CASSSGGQVIEQFF.

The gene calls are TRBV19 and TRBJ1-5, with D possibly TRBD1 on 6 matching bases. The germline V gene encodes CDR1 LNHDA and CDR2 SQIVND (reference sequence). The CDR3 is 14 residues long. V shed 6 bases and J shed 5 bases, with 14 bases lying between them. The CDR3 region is CASRPGGSDQPQHF. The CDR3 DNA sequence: TGTGCCAGTAGGCCGGGGGGCTCTGATCAGCCCCAGCATTTT.

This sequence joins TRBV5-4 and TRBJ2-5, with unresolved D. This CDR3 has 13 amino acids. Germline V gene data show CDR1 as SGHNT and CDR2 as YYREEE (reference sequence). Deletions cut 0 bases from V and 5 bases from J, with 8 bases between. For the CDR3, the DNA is TGTGCCAGCAGCTTGGGTCTGTCGGAGACCCAGTACTTC. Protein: CASSLGLSETQYF.

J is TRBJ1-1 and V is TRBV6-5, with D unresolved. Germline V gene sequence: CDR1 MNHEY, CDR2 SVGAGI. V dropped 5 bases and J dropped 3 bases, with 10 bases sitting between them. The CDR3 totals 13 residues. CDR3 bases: TGTGCCAGCAGTACATGGCGGGACACTGAAGCTTTCTTT. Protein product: CASSTWRDTEAFF.

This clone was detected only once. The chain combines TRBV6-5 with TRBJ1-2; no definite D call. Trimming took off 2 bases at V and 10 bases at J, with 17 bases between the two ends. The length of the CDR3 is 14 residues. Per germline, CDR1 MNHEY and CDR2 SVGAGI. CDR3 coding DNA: TGTGCCAGCAGTTACCGGCCAGTCGACGGGGTCTACACCTTC. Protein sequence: CASSYRPVDGVYTF.

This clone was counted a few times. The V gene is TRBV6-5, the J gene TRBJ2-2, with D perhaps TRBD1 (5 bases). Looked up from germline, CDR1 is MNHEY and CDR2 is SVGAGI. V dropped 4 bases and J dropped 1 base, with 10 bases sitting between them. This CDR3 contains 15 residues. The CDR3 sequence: CASSWTSLNTGELFF. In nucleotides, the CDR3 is TGTGCCAGCAGTTGGACAAGCCTGAACACCGGGGAGCTGTTTTTT.

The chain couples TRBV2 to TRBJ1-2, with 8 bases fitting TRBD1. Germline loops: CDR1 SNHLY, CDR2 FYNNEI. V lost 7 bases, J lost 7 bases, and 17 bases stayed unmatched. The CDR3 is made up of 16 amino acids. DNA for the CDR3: TGTGCCAGCACTATCCAGGGGGCGTTAGGCGCTGGTGGCTACACCTTC. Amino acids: CASTIQGALGAGGYTF.

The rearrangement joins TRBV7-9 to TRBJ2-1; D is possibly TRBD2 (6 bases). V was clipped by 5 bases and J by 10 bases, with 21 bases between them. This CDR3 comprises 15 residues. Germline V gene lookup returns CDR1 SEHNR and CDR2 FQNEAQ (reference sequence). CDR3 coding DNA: TGTGCCAGCAGCCCCATATCGTTCGGGGGTAGGGAGCAGTTCTTC. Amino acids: CASSPISFGGREQFF.

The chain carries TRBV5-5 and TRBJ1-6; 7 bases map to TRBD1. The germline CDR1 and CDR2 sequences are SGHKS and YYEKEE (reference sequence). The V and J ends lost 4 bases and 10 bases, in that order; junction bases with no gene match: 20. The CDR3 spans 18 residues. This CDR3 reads CASSARQGRGLNYSPLHF. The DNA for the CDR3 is TGTGCCAGCAGCGCCCGACAGGGAAGGGGGCTTAATTACTCACCCCTCCACTTT. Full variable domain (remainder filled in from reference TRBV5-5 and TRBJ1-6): DAGVTQSPTHLIKTRGQQVTLRCSPISGHKSVSWYQQVLGQGPQFIFQYYEKEERGRGNFPDRFSARQFPNYSSELNVNALLLGDSALYLCASSARQGRGLNYSPLHFGNGTRLTVT.

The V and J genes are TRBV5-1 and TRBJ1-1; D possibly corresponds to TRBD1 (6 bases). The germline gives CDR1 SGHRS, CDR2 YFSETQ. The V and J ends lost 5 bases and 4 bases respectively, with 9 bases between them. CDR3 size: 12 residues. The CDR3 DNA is TGCGCCAGCAGACAGGGTGGCACTGAAGCTTTCTTT. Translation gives CASRQGGTEAFF.

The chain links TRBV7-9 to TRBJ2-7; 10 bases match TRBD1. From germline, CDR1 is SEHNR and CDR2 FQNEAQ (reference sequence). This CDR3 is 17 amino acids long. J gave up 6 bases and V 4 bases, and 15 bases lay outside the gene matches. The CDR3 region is CASSYLENPGQGFEQYF. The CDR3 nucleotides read TGTGCCAGCAGCTACCTAGAGAACCCGGGACAGGGGTTCGAGCAGTACTTC. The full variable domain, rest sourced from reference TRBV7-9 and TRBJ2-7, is DTGVSQNPRHKITKRGQNVTFRCDPISEHNRLYWYRQTLGQGPEFLTYFQNEAQLEKSRLLSDRFSAERPKGSFSTLEIQRTEQGDSAMYLCASSYLENPGQGFEQYFGPGTRLTVT.

CDR3 coding DNA: TGCGCCAGCAGCTTGGCAGGGGGGAAAGTCTCTTACGAGCAGTACTTC. Translated: CASSLAGGKVSYEQYF. The J gene is TRBJ2-7, the V gene TRBV5-1, with D possibly being TRBD1 (7 bases). With 0 bases removed from V and 4 bases from J, the gap between germline ends came to 17 bases. The CDR3 spans 16 residues. From germline, CDR1 is SGHRS and CDR2 YFSETQ.

The CDR3 DNA reads as TGTGCCAGCTCACCTGGACAGGGTCCGATGAACACCATATATTTT. Translated, it gives CASSPGQGPMNTIYF. The gene calls are TRBV18 and TRBJ1-3, with 8 positions matching TRBD1. V trimming: 3 bases; J trimming: 7 bases; junction bases outside the gene matches: 8. CDR3 length: 15 residues. Germline V gene sequence: CDR1 KGHSH, CDR2 LQKENI.

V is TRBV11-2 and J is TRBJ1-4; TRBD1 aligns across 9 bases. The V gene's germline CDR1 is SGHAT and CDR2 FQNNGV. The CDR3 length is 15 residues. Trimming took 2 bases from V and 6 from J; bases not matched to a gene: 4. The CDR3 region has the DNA TGTGCCAGCAGCTTAAATTGGGACAGGGATGAAAAACTGTTTTTT. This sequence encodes CASSLNWDRDEKLFF.

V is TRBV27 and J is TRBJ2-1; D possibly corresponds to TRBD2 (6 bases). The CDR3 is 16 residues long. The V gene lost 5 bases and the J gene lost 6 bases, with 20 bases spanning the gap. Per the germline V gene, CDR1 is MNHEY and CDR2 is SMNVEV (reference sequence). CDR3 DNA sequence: TGTGCCAGCAGTCCCGCGGAGGCGGGACCAAGCAATGAGCAGTTCTTC. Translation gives CASSPAEAGPSNEQFF.

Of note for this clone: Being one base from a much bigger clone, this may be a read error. The CDR3 nucleotides read TGTGCCAGCAGCTTAGGTGGGGGGGGCACAGATACGCAGTATTTT. Its protein is CASSLGGGGTDTQYF. The J gene is TRBJ2-3, the V gene TRBV7-9, with 7 bases matching TRBD2. V lost 1 base and J lost 1; bases outside the gene matches: 2. CDR1 is SEHNR and CDR2 is FQNEAQ in the germline V gene (reference sequence). This CDR3 spans 15 amino acids.

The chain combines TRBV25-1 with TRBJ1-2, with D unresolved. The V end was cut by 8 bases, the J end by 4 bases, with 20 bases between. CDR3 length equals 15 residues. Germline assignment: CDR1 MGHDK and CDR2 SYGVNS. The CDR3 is CASRPPGELFYGYTF. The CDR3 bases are TGTGCCAGCCGCCCCCCCGGGGAGTTATTCTATGGCTACACCTTC.

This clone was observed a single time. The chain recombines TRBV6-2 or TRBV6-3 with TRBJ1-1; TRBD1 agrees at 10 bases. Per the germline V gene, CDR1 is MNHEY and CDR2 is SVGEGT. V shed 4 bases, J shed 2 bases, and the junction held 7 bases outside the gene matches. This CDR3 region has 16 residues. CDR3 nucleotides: TGTGCCAGCAGTTTCCGCCAGACAGGGGGCAACACTGAAGCTTTCTTT. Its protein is CASSFRQTGGNTEAFF.

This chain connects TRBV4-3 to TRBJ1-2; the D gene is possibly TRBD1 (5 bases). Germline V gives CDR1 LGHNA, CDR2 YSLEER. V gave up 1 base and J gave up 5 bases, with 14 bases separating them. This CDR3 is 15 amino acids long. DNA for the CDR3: TGCGCCAGCAGCCAAGGATTGACAGCAGCTTATGGCTACACCTTC. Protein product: CASSQGLTAAYGYTF.

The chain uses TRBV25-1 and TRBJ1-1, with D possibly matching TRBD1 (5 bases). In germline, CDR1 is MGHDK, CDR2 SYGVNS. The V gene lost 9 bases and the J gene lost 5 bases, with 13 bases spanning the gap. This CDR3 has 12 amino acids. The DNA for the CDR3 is TGTGCCAGTAGTACAGGATCTACTGAAGCTTTCTTT. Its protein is CASSTGSTEAFF.

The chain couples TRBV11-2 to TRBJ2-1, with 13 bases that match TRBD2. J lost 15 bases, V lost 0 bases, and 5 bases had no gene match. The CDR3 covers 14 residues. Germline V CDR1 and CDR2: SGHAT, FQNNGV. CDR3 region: CASSLDGLAGARFF. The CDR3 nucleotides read TGTGCCAGCAGCTTAGACGGACTAGCGGGAGCTCGGTTCTTC.

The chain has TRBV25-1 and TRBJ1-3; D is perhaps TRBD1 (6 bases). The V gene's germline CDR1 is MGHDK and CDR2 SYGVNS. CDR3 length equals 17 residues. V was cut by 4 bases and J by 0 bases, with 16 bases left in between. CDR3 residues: CASSGTYRESSGNTIYF. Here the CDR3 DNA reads TGTGCCAGCAGTGGCACCTACAGGGAGAGCTCTGGAAACACCATATATTTT.

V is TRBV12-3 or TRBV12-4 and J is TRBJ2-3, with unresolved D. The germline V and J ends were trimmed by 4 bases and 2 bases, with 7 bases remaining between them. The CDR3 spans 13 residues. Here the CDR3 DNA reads TGTGCCAGCAGTTCCGGTACCACAGATACGCAGTATTTT. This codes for CASSSGTTDTQYF.

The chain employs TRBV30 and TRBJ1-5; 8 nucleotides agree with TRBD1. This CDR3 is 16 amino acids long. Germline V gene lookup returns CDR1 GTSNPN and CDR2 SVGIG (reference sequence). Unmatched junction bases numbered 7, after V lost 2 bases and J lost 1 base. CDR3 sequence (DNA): TGTGCCTGGAGTCTCGGGACAGGAGTAAGCAATCAGCCCCAGCATTTT. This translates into CAWSLGTGVSNQPQHF.